The 6 T cell receptor beta chains listed next were all sequenced from one sample in a study of regulatory T cells in long-lasting Graves disease. The time point here: newly diagnosed GD, antithyroid drugs for less than 3 months. PBMC RNA was the source of the TCR library. Library construction for TCR beta used iRepertoire HTBI primers and Arm-PCR of CDR3 regions. One entry per CDR3 protein, called by TCRdb with MiXCR from the multiplex PCR reads. Seen here are approximately 490,000 distinct CDR3 sequences, 16% observed once, and the top ten hold less than 15%. The sample was also reused in another study, on T cells in Graves' hyperthyroidism and ophthalmopathy.

This material consisted of peripheral blood mononuclear cells (PBMCs), taken at new diagnosis, from a patient treated with antithyroid drugs. The source of these receptors is a man aged 40-50 years with Graves disease.

As DNA, the CDR3 is TGTGCCAGCAGCGTATTGGGGATTGGTCTTTACAATGAGCAGTTCTTC. It codes for CASSVLGIGLYNEQFF. V usage is TRBV27 and J usage is TRBJ2-1, with D unclear. The V end lost 6 bases, the J end lost 4 bases, and 19 bases lay between the germline ends. CDR3 size: 16 residues. The germline gives CDR1 MNHEY, CDR2 SMNVEV (reference sequence).

This clonotype was counted a few times. The genes are TRBV19 and TRBJ2-2; the D gene is possibly TRBD2 (5 bases). Trimming took 0 bases from V and 6 from J, leaving 5 bases between them. The CDR3 runs 13 residues. Germline V CDR1 and CDR2: LNHDA, SQIVND (reference sequence). The CDR3 here is CASSIDGAGELFF. The CDR3 DNA is TGTGCCAGTAGTATAGACGGGGCCGGGGAGCTGTTTTTT.

The V gene is TRBV9, the J gene TRBJ2-7; perhaps TRBD1 as D (6 bases). Looked up from germline, CDR1 is SGDLS and CDR2 is YYNGEE. This CDR3 has 15 amino acids. V lost 0 bases, J lost 4 bases, and 14 bases lay in between. CDR3 amino acids: CASSVESTGKYEQYF. Here the CDR3 DNA reads TGTGCCAGCAGCGTAGAGTCTACAGGGAAGTACGAGCAGTACTTC.

This clonotype was counted a few times. The CDR3 protein is CASSFGPLGSSQPQHF. The CDR3 DNA reads as TGTGCCAGCAGTTTCGGCCCTTTGGGGTCGAGTCAGCCCCAGCATTTT. The V and J genes are TRBV28 and TRBJ1-5, with D hard to call. V dropped 3 bases and J dropped 6 bases, with 18 bases sitting between them. The CDR3 is 16 residues long. CDR1 is MDHEN, CDR2 SYDVKM, per germline.

As regards this clonotype: A read error may account for a junction end that differs from germline. The chain has TRBV18 and TRBJ1-4, with 7 bases that match TRBD1. The length of the CDR3 is 15 residues. Per germline, CDR1 KGHSH and CDR2 LQKENI. Here the CDR3 reads CASSPRDRRNEKLVF. In DNA, the CDR3 is TGTGCCAGCTCACCCCGGGACAGAAGAAATGAAAAACTGGTTTTT.

This clonotype showed up many times. The chain couples TRBV2 to TRBJ2-5, with TRBD1 as a possible D gene (5 bases). Looked up from germline, CDR1 is SNHLY and CDR2 is FYNNEI. Trimming took off 4 bases at V and 5 bases at J, with 11 bases between the two ends. The CDR3 extends over 13 amino acids. CDR3 DNA: TGTGCCAGCAGTGTCCAGGGCCGGGAGACCCAGTACTTC. It encodes CASSVQGRETQYF.